A single sample gave rise to the 13 T cell receptor beta chains below, sequenced in a study of response to subunit inactivated influenza vaccine listed by TCRdb under 2018. Receptors were amplified or captured by RT-PCR. Data came from an Illumina HiSeq 2500. TCRdb ran its own pipeline on the public reads, namely fastp trimming at Q25 and MiXCR clone calling, and kept in-frame beta chains. Duplicate CDR3 protein sequences are folded into a single record with the most common DNA and genes. The table for this sample lists about 480,000 distinct CDR3 sequences; 25% of them were counted only once. The top ten clones comprise approximately 2% of the sample. Sequencing used CD4+ T cells sorted from PBMCs, obtained approximately 5 days after vaccination. The receptors were gathered from a man aged 50-59 years who received an inactivated influenza vaccine. Donor details come from another sample of the same person, matched by shared clones.

The rearrangement joins TRBV7-3 to TRBJ2-1; perhaps TRBD1 as D (5 bases). The germline V and J ends were trimmed by 5 bases and 10 bases, with 15 bases remaining between them. This CDR3 has 13 amino acids. The germline V gene encodes CDR1 SGHTA and CDR2 FQGTGA. CDR3 in amino acids: CASSPLGVSEQFF. As DNA, the CDR3 is TGTGCCAGCAGCCCCCTAGGGGTGAGCGAGCAGTTCTTC.

The rearrangement uses TRBV7-8 and TRBJ2-1; D may match TRBD1 or TRBD2 (6 bases each). There are 15 residues in the CDR3. Germline V gene lookup returns CDR1 SGHVS and CDR2 FQNEAQ. Trimming removed 5 bases at V and 1 base at J, with 12 bases between. CDR3 nucleotide sequence: TGTGCCAGCAGCGTCTCGGGGGCGTCCTACAATGAGCAGTTCTTC. It translates to CASSVSGASYNEQFF.

There are a few counts of this clonotype. The gene calls are TRBV7-9 and TRBJ1-1, with a weak D call TRBD1 (6 bases). Trimming took off 3 bases at V and 3 bases at J, with 11 bases between the two ends. The CDR3 spans 14 residues. Germline V lookup: CDR1 SEHNR, CDR2 FQNEAQ (reference sequence). CDR3 protein: CASSFRGGDTEAFF. The CDR3 bases are TGTGCCAGCAGCTTCCGAGGGGGAGACACTGAAGCTTTCTTT. The full variable domain, with the rest looked up from reference TRBV7-9 and TRBJ1-1, is DTGVSQNPRHKITKRGQNVTFRCDPISEHNRLYWYRQTLGQGPEFLTYFQNEAQLEKSRLLSDRFSAERPKGSFSTLEIQRTEQGDSAMYLCASSFRGGDTEAFFGQGTRLTVV.

This clonotype was seen a few times. The chain links TRBV18 to TRBJ2-1, with 9 bases that match TRBD2. Germline CDR1 reads KGHSH; CDR2 reads LQKENI. The CDR3 runs to 16 residues. With V trimmed by 2 bases and J by 6 bases, 8 bases remained unmatched. CDR3 sequence: CASSPSGTSIINEQFF. Here the CDR3 DNA reads TGTGCCAGCTCACCAAGCGGGACTAGCATTATCAATGAGCAGTTCTTC.

This clonotype was detected many times. The rearrangement links TRBV4-3 to TRBJ2-1; 13 bases are a match to TRBD2. Germline V gene sequence: CDR1 LGHNA, CDR2 YSLEER. CDR3 length: 20 residues. V was pared by 2 bases and J by 2 bases, with 12 bases of the junction left unmatched. The CDR3 DNA reads TGCGCCAGCAGCCAAAGACGAGGGACTAGCGGGATTACGACCTACAATGAGCAGTTCTTC. Its protein is CASSQRRGTSGITTYNEQFF.

The table lists this clonotype with a few counts. V is TRBV5-1 and J is TRBJ2-7, with TRBD1 matching 8 bases. With V trimmed by 1 base and J by 2 bases, 5 bases remained unmatched. The CDR3 sequence is 15 residues long. From germline, CDR1 is SGHRS and CDR2 YFSETQ. The CDR3 nucleotides read TGCGCCAGCAGCTTGAGACAGGGGTCCGCCTACGAGCAGTACTTC. Translating it yields CASSLRQGSAYEQYF.

In this sample, this clonotype turned up once. The conserved phenylalanine or tryptophan normally closing the CDR3 is absent here, so this likely arose from a read error. The V gene is TRBV10-3, the J gene TRBJ2-1, with D perhaps matching TRBD2 (5 bases). This CDR3 region has 15 residues. Trimming removed 0 bases from V and 0 bases from J, with 6 bases in between. The germline V gene encodes CDR1 ENHRY and CDR2 SYGVKD. The CDR3 protein is CAISESLDSYNEQFY. CDR3 nucleotides: TGTGCCATCAGTGAGTCACTAGACTCCTACAATGAGCAGTTCTAC.

In its sample, this clonotype was seen many times. The rearrangement joins TRBV5-1 to TRBJ2-3; 7 bases are shared with TRBD2. Germline V gene lookup returns CDR1 SGHRS and CDR2 YFSETQ. The CDR3 length is 16 residues. Trimming removed 3 bases from V and 0 bases from J; junction bases left unmatched: 7. CDR3 protein: CASSSGTKSSTDTQYF. Here the CDR3 DNA reads TGCGCCAGCAGCTCTGGGACTAAATCTAGCACAGATACGCAGTATTTT.

This clonotype occurred a few times. The chain recombines TRBV11-3 with TRBJ2-3; D gene ambiguous. The CDR3 length is 13 residues. Trimming shortened V by 0 bases and J by 3 bases, and 4 bases separated the two germline ends. The germline V gene has CDR1 SGHNT and CDR2 YENEEA. The CDR3 DNA reads TGTGCCAGCAGCTTAGAACAAACAGATACGCAGTATTTT. Translating gives CASSLEQTDTQYF.

Ten or more counts support this clonotype. For the CDR3, the DNA is TGTGCCAGCAGCCCAGGGACAGCCAACTATGGCTACACCTTC. It yields the protein CASSPGTANYGYTF. The rearrangement joins TRBV7-9 to TRBJ1-2, with 7 bases identical to TRBD1. The CDR3 consists of 14 residues. Germline CDR1 reads SEHNR; CDR2 reads FQNEAQ (reference sequence). Trimming cost V 5 bases and J 2 bases; bases outside gene matches: 5.

The chain combines TRBV3-1 with TRBJ2-5; tentatively, D is TRBD2 (5 bases). This CDR3 is 17 amino acids long. V gave up 3 bases and J gave up 4 bases, with 21 bases separating them. The germline V gene encodes CDR1 LGHDT and CDR2 YNNKEL (reference sequence). The CDR3 nucleotides are TGTGCCAGCAGCCATAGAGGAGGAGGCGAGGCCAGAGAGACCCAGTACTTC. Encoded protein: CASSHRGGGEARETQYF.

This clonotype was found many times. This sequence joins TRBV5-1 and TRBJ2-2, with 7 bases fitting TRBD1. J lost 2 bases, V lost 7 bases, and 5 bases had no gene match. Germline assignment: CDR1 SGHRS and CDR2 YFSETQ. The CDR3 consists of 14 residues. The CDR3 loop reads CASQRDSNTGELFF. CDR3 bases: TGCGCCAGCCAACGGGACAGCAACACCGGGGAGCTGTTTTTT.

Ten or more counts support this clonotype. In nucleotides, the CDR3 is TGTGCCAGCAGTGAAAGGGGGGGATCCTACGAGCAGTACTTC. It translates to CASSERGGSYEQYF. This chain links TRBV6-1 with TRBJ2-7, with D maybe TRBD2 (7 bases). The CDR3 runs 14 residues. V was cut by 2 bases and J by 1 base, with 9 bases left in between. Germline V CDR1 and CDR2: MNHNS, SASEGT.